This T cell receptor beta chain was recovered during a study of blood T cells in healthy people across ages. Study results and caveats: Age advanced and TCR beta diversity per million T cells fell, roughly linearly. Naive T cell percentage showed a strong correlation with the diversity of TCR beta.

Caucasian, healthy and from Russia, the donors were aged between about 6 and 90. Notes on this clonotype: Its cognate antigen is unknown.

Next came a second PCR, run for 7 to 11 cycles, which used a sample-barcoded 5' primer along with a J-beta primer mix. From the 5' RACE reads, TCRdb called clonotypes with MiXCR, one entry per CDR3 protein. The table has some 1.5 million distinct CDR3 sequences, roughly 30% seen once. The CDR3 totals 17 residues. CDR1 SGHRS and CDR2 YFSETQ come from the germline V gene. V dropped 4 bases and J dropped 6; count of bases not matched to a gene: 8. This chain uses TRBV5-1 with TRBJ2-2, with TRBD2 matching 14 bases. The sample comprised blood. The clonotype originates from a woman in her twenties or thirties in good health. The CDR3 region is CASSTGLAGGYAGELFF. CDR3 sequence (DNA): TGCGCCAGCAGCACTGGACTAGCGGGGGGTTACGCCGGGGAGCTGTTTTTT.